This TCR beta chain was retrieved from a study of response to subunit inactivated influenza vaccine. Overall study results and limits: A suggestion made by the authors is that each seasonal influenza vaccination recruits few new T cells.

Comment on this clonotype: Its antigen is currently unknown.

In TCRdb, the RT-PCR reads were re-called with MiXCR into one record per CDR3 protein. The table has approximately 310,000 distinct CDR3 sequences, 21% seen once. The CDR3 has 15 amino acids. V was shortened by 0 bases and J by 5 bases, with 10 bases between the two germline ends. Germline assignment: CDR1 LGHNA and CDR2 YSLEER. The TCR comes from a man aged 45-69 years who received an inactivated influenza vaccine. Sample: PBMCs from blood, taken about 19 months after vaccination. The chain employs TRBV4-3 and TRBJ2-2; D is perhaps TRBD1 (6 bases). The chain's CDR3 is CASSQERTATGELFF. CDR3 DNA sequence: TGCGCCAGCAGCCAAGAGAGGACAGCGACCGGGGAGCTGTTTTTT.